This T cell receptor beta chain is from a study of metastatic and nonmetastatic thyroid tumors. About the study: Where malignant and benign thyroid patients were concerned, repertoires were compared across blood and tumor or nodule tissue.

Each patient went into thyroid surgery without having received any treatment. Study outcomes and limitations: Malignant thyroid tumors reportedly exceeded benign nodules significantly in TCR beta diversity, with the difference appearing in blood and tumor.

On this clone itself: Its antigen is as yet unknown. Other DNA sequences in this sample translate to the same CDR3.

This CDR3 contains 13 residues. Germline V CDR1 and CDR2: MDHEN, SYDVKM. V was cut by 9 bases and J by 0 bases, with 12 bases left in between. Per the original data handling: It was from CDR3 differences across clinicopathological groups that a distant-metastasis classifier for papillary thyroid cancer was built. TCRdb reanalyzed the PCR reads via MiXCR. The V and J calls here are based on TCRdb, not the publication. The sample holds about 7,300 clones, roughly a fifth seen once. The clonotype comes from a female donor with papillary thyroid cancer or a benign thyroid nodule (not recorded which). Some clones in this sample may be carry-over from other donors' samples. The chain links TRBV28 to TRBJ2-7; D uncertain. Material for sequencing was adjacent normal tissue. The CDR3 is CARPLGPSYEQYF. The CDR3 DNA sequence: TGTGCCAGACCGCTAGGTCCCTCCTACGAGCAGTACTTC.